The TCR beta chain described here comes from a study of identical twins. From the 5' RACE reads, TCRdb called clonotypes with MiXCR, one entry per CDR3 protein. The sample records 600,000 to 850,000 distinct CDR3 sequences, 15% to 20% being singletons. Germline CDR1 is SGHRS and CDR2 is YFSETQ. The CDR3 extends over 14 amino acids. Trimming removed 4 bases from V and 7 bases from J, with 12 bases in between. This same sample was also taken into another study, of T cells expressing NK-cell markers. From that report: The CD3+CD56-NKG2C+ fraction of several donors was likewise dominated by these clonotypes.

This TCR was recovered from a woman younger than 35 in good health. Material: PBMCs. The chain joins TRBV5-1 to TRBJ1-6; D is possibly TRBD1 (5 bases). The CDR3 DNA follows: TGCGCCAGCAGCCTGGACAAGGAGAATTCACCCCTCCACTTT. This translates into CASSLDKENSPLHF.